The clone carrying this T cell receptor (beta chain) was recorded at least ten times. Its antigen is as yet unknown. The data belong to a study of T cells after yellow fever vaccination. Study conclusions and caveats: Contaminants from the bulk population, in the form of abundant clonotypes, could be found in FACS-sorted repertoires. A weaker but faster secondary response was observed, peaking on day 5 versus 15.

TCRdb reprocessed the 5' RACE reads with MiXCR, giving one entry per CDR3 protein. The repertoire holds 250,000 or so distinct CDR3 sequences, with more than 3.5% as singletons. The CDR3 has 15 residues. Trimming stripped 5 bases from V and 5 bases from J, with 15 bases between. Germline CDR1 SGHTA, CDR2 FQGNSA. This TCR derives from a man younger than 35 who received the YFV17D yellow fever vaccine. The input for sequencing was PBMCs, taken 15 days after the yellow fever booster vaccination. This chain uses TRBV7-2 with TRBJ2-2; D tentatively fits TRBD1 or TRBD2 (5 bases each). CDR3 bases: TGTGCCAGCAGCCTCCGAGGGGCACGAACCGGGGAGCTGTTTTTT. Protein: CASSLRGARTGELFF.